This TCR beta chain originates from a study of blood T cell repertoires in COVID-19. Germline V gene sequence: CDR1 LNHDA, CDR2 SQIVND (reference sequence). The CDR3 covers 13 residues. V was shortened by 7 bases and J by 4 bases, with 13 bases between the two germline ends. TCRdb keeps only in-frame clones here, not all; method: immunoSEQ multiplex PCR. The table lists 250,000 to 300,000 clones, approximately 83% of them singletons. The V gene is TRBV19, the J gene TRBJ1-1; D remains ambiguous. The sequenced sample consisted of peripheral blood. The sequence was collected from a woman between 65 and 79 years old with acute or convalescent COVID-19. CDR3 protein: CASIYPGATEAFF. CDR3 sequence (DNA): TGTGCCAGTATATATCCGGGTGCCACTGAAGCTTTCTTT.